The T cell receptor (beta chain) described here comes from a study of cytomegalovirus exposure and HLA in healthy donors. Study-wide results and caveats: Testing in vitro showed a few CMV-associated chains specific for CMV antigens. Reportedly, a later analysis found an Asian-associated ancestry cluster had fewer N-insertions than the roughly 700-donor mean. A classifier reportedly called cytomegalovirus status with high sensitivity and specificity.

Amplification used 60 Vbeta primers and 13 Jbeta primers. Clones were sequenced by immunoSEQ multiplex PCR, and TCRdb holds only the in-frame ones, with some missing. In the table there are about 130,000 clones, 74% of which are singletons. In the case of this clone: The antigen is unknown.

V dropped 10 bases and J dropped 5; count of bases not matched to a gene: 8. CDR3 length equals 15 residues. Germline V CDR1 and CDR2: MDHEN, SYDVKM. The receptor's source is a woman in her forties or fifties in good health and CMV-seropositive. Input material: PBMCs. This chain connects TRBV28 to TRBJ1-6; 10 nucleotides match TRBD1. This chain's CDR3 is CANRRQGADNSPLHF. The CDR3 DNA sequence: TGTGCCAACAGGAGACAGGGGGCTGATAATTCACCCCTCCACTTT.